The source of this TCR beta chain is a study of blood T cell repertoires in COVID-19 (TCRdb year 2020). At the level of the whole study: The collaborator samples originated in the United States, Italy and Spain and spanned the acute and convalescent phases of COVID-19. The prospective study material was composed of cDNA or gDNA derived from T cells, B-cell-depleted T cells, or PBMCs. Deeply sampled blood TCRbeta repertoires from subjects exposed to, actively infected with, or recovered from COVID-19 were included in the dataset. The repertoires were released in a freely available public database meant as a resource for research on the immune response to SARS-CoV-2. The samples were drawn from two sources: the first 160 participants of the ongoing ImmuneRACE study, and fewer than 1,500 subjects contributed by 6 global collaborators. A de-identified subject ID, COVID-19 status, age in years and sex were almost always included in the sample metadata. Where available, HLA class I and class II types were obtained from metadata supplied by the sample provider rather than from assay-based typing.

Broad study findings and their caveats: How much clinical and demographic metadata was included differed by source and by participant, and the metadata was provided uncurated.

A second Seattle source provided samples from volunteer blood donors who had recovered from COVID-19. The collaborating institutions used their own protocols to collect whole blood in K2EDTA tubes. For TCRbeta analysis, collaborator samples were shipped as frozen whole blood, as isolated PBMCs, or as DNA extracted from either sample type. TCRbeta CDR3 regions were amplified from genomic DNA using the immunoSEQ Assay, a bias-controlled multiplex PCR. Processing in the source paper ran as follows. The number of nucleated cells in each sample was estimated from the amplification of reference gene primers within the assay. To quantify the absolute abundance of each unique TCRbeta CDR3 rearrangement, sequence reads were collapsed and filtered. Productive Simpson clonality was computed per sample as the square root of Simpson's diversity index over productive rearrangements. TCRdb took this table from immuneACCESS and kept in-frame rearrangements with V and J called. Such tables lack part of the clones; where checked against another copy, unresolved V genes explain under half of the gap, and the rest is unexplained. Clone size and V and J calls were adopted from that table, with D and trimming inferred from the DNA. The sample table lists roughly 330,000 clones, 70% to 90% of them with a count of one. Clones ranked in the top ten supply roughly 6.7% of the sample.

Comment on this clone: Which antigen it targets is not known. Base qualities were left out, and no much larger clone turns up one base away.

Taken from cysteine to phenylalanine, the CDR3 has 14 residues. Only the CDR3 region is kept as DNA, spanning 42 bases read in frame from base 1. After removal of 3 bases from V and 5 bases from J, the junction retains 1 base not matched to a gene. CDR1 and CDR2 are drawn from the germline V gene: KGHSH, LQKENI. This chain is built from TRBV18 and TRBJ1-4; the junction holds 9 bases that match TRBD1. The sequence was obtained from a man younger than 35 who had recovered from COVID-19. Sequenced input: peripheral blood. The CDR3 region: CASSPTGGNEKLFF. The nucleotide sequence reads as follows: TGTGCCAGCTCACCTACAGGGGGCAATGAAAAACTGTTTTTT.